The present T cell receptor beta chain was sequenced within a study of blood T cell repertoires in COVID-19. This clone occurred a few times. Germline CDR1 and CDR2: KGHSH and LQKENI. The CDR3 loop spans 14 amino acids. With 3 bases removed from V and 1 base from J, the gap between germline ends came to 9 bases. Generated by immunoSEQ multiplex PCR, the TCRdb table keeps only in-frame clones and is missing some. The sample yields about 70,000 clones, over 75% seen once. This TCR derives from an elderly man with acute or convalescent COVID-19. This sequence joins TRBV18 and TRBJ1-1; possibly TRBD1 for D (5 bases). The sample taken for sequencing was peripheral blood. CDR3 region: CASSPIQANTEAFF. CDR3 nucleotide sequence: TGTGCCAGCTCACCCATACAGGCGAACACTGAAGCTTTCTTT. Variable domain in full (rest from reference TRBV18 and TRBJ1-1): NAGVMQNPRHLVRRRGQEARLRCSPMKGHSHVYWYRQLPEEGLKFMVYLQKENIIDESGMPKERFSAEFPKEGPSILRIQQVVRGDSAAYFCASSPIQANTEAFFGQGTRLTVV.